This TCR beta chain stems from a study of T cells in Graves' hyperthyroidism and ophthalmopathy. Study-level results: The blood repertoire included most of the expanded thyroid clonotypes above 0.001.

For this clonotype: Antigen unknown.

The CDR3 runs 12 residues. V was shortened by 8 bases and J by 1 base, with 8 bases between the two germline ends. Researchers amplified the TCR beta CDR3 regions from RNA transcripts. TCR CDR3 underwent first-round RT-PCR with the HTBI primer set. Using its own MiXCR run on the multiplex PCR reads, TCRdb lists one record per CDR3 protein. The data show hundreds of thousands of distinct CDR3 sequences, approximately 40% seen once. This receptor was identified in a man in his late teens or twenties with Graves' hyperthyroidism. What was sequenced was blood. The V call is TRBV12-3 or TRBV12-4, the J call TRBJ1-1; D is possibly TRBD1 (6 bases). The DNA for the CDR3 is TGTGCCAGCTTACAGGGGAACACTGAAGCTTTCTTT. Translating gives CASLQGNTEAFF.